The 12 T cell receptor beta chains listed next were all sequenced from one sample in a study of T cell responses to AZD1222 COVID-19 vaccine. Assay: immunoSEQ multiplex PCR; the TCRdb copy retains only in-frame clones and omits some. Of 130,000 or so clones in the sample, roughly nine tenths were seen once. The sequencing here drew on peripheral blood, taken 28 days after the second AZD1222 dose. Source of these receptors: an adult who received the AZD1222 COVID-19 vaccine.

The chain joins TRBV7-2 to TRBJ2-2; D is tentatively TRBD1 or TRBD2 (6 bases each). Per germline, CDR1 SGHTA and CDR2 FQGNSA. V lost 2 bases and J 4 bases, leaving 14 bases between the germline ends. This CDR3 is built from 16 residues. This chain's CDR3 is CASSLSGGGFTGELFF. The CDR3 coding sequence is TGTGCCAGCAGCTTATCCGGGGGCGGTTTCACCGGGGAGCTGTTTTTT.

CDR3 DNA sequence: TGTGCCTGGAGTGTACTGAAGGGACAGGCCCCAGATACGCAGTATTTT. Its translation: CAWSVLKGQAPDTQYF. This chain links TRBV30 with TRBJ2-3, with TRBD1 identical over 8 bases. This CDR3 is built from 16 residues. Germline V gene lookup returns CDR1 GTSNPN and CDR2 SVGIG (reference sequence). Unmatched junction bases numbered 9, after V lost 0 bases and J lost 4 bases.

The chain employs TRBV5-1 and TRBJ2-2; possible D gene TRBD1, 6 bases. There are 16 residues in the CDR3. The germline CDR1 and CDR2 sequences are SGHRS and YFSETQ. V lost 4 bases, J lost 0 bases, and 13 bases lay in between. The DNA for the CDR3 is TGCGCCAGCAGCGCCTCGGACAGACCGAACACCGGGGAGCTGTTTTTT. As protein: CASSASDRPNTGELFF.

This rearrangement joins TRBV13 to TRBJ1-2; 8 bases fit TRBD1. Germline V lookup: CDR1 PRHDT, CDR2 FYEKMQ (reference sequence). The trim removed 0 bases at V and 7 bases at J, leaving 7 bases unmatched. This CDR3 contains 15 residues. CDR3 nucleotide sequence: TGTGCCAGCAGCTTAGGGACAGGGGATGTAGTTGGCTACACCTTC. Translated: CASSLGTGDVVGYTF.

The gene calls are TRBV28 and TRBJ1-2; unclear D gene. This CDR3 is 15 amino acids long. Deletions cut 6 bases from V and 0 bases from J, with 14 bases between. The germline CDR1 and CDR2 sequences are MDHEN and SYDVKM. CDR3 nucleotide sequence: TGTGCCAGCAGGCCAGAGGGTCCTACTAACTATGGCTACACCTTC. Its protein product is CASRPEGPTNYGYTF.

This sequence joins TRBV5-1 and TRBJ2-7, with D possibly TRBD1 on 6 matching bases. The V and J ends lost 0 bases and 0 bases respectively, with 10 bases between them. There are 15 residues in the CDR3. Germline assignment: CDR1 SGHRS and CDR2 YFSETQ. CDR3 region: CASSLAQGNSYEQYF. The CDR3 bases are TGCGCCAGCAGCTTGGCGCAGGGGAACTCCTACGAGCAGTACTTC.

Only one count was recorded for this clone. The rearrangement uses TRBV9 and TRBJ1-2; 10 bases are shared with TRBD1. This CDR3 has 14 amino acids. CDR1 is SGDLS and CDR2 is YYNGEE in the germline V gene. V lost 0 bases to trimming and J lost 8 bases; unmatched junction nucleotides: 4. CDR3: CASSVDGTGVGYTF. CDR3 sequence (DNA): TGTGCCAGCAGCGTAGATGGGACAGGGGTAGGCTACACCTTC.

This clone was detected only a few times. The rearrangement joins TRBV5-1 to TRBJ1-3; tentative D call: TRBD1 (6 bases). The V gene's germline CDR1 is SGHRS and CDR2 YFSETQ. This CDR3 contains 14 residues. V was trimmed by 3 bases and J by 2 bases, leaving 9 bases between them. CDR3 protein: CASSSTGPGNTIYF. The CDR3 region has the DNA TGCGCCAGCAGCTCGACAGGTCCTGGAAACACCATATATTTT. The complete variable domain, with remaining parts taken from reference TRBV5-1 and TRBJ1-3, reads KAGVTQTPRYLIKTRGQQVTLSCSPISGHRSVSWYQQTPGQGLQFLFEYFSETQRNKGNFPGRFSGRQFSNSRSEMNVSTLELGDSALYLCASSSTGPGNTIYFGEGSWLTVV.

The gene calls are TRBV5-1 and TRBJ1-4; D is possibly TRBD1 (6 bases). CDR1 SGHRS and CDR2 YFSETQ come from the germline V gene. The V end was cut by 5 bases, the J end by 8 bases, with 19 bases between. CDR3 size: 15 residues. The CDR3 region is CASSWFEGGREKLFF. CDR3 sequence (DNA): TGCGCCAGCAGTTGGTTTGAGGGGGGCCGGGAAAAACTGTTTTTT.

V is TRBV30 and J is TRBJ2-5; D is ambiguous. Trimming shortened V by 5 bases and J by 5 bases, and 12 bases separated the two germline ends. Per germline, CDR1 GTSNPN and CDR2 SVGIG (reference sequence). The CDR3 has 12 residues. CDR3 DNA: TGTGCCTGGGGACCTTTCAGGGAGACCCAGTACTTC. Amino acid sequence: CAWGPFRETQYF.

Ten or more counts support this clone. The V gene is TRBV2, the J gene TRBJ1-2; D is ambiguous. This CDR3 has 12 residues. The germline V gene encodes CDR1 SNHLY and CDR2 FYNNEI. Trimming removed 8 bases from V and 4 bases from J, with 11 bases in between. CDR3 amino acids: CASGQVFYGYTF. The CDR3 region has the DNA TGTGCCAGCGGGCAGGTTTTCTATGGCTACACCTTC. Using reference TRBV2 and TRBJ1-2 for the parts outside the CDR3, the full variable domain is EPEVTQTPSHQVTQMGQEVILRCVPISNHLYFYWYRQILGQKVEFLVSFYNNEISEKSEIFDDQFSVERPDGSNFTLKIRSTKLEDSAMYFCASGQVFYGYTFGSGTRLTVV.

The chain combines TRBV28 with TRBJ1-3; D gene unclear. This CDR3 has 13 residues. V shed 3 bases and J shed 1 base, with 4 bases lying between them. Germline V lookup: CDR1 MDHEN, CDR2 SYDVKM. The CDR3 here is CASSFWSGNTIYF. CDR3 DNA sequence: TGTGCCAGCAGTTTTTGGTCTGGAAACACCATATATTTT.